The 2 T cell receptor beta chains below all came from one sample that was sequenced in a study of blood T cell repertoires in COVID-19. The protocol was immunoSEQ multiplex PCR, while the TCRdb copy is restricted to in-frame clones and leaves out a portion. This repertoire shows fewer than 50,000 clones, over 65% found once; its top ten account for under 75%. The specimen was peripheral blood. The receptor source for this set is a man older than 75 with acute or convalescent COVID-19.

This chain links TRBV7-9 with TRBJ1-2; D gene ambiguous. In germline, CDR1 is SEHNR, CDR2 FQNEAQ (reference sequence). Trimming left V 2 bases short and J 7 bases short, with 14 bases between. This CDR3 is built from 14 residues. The CDR3 here is CASSLWNTEGGYTF. Here the CDR3 DNA reads TGTGCCAGCAGCTTATGGAATACAGAAGGTGGCTACACCTTC. Full variable domain (outside the CDR3, taken from reference TRBV7-9 and TRBJ1-2): DTGVSQNPRHKITKRGQNVTFRCDPISEHNRLYWYRQTLGQGPEFLTYFQNEAQLEKSRLLSDRFSAERPKGSFSTLEIQRTEQGDSAMYLCASSLWNTEGGYTFGSGTRLTVV.

The rearrangement links TRBV6-5 to TRBJ2-7; D is possibly TRBD2 (6 bases). The CDR3 totals 14 residues. V shed 2 bases and J shed 3 bases, with 11 bases lying between them. Germline CDR1 MNHEY, CDR2 SVGAGI. DNA for the CDR3: TGTGCCAGCAGTTACGAGACTAGTCTCTACGAGCAGTACTTC. It specifies CASSYETSLYEQYF.